The 23 T cell receptor beta chains listed next were all sequenced from one sample in a study of shared clonotypes between healthy human individuals (dated by TCRdb to 2018 to 2021). The library came from the immunoSEQ multiplex PCR assay. TCRdb took over this immuneACCESS table, retaining in-frame rearrangements with V and J assigned. Such tables are incomplete; in checked studies, under half of the missing clones stem from an unresolved V gene, and the remainder is unexplained. This sample holds 950,000 to 1,100,000 clones; approximately 68% were observed only once. The ten largest clones add up to about 1.5% of the sample. The sample comprised memory CD4+ T cells sorted from blood. This specimen's cell subset or site label, interpreted: CD45RA-negative fraction. The receptors come from a man between 18 and 35 years old in good health.

The V and J genes are TRBV7-9 and TRBJ1-4, with D tentatively TRBD1 (5 bases). The germline V and J ends were trimmed by 2 bases and 10 bases, with 14 bases remaining between them. The CDR3 is made up of 14 amino acids. Germline values: CDR1 SEHNR, CDR2 FQNEAQ (reference sequence). In DNA form, the CDR3 reads TGTGCCAGCAGCTTAACGGGGGGAGCTGGAAAACTGTTTTTT. This sequence encodes CASSLTGGAGKLFF.

The chain couples TRBV21-1 to TRBJ2-5. TRBV21-1 is classified as a pseudogene. This CDR3 comprises 14 residues. The CDR3: CASSKAGCRETQYF. DNA for the CDR3: TGTGCCAGCAGCAAAGCTGGGTGCCGAGAGACCCAGTACTTC.

V is TRBV6-5 and J is TRBJ2-4; tentative D call: TRBD2 (6 bases). Trimming shortened V by 6 bases and J by 2 bases, and 14 bases separated the two germline ends. Germline lookup yields CDR1 MNHEY and CDR2 SVGAGI. The CDR3 runs 15 residues. The CDR3: CASSPGSSTKNIQYF. The CDR3 DNA reads TGTGCCAGCAGCCCCGGGAGCAGTACCAAAAACATTCAGTACTTC.

The chain is built from TRBV19 and TRBJ2-3; the D gene could be TRBD1 or TRBD2 (5 bases each). The CDR3 has 15 residues. CDR1 is LNHDA and CDR2 is SQIVND in the germline V gene (reference sequence). The ends were cut back, 3 bases at V and 0 bases at J, with 10 bases in the middle. The CDR3 DNA follows: TGTGCCAGTAGTATTGGGGGTAGGAGCACAGATACGCAGTATTTT. It codes for CASSIGGRSTDTQYF. The whole variable domain, remainder taken from reference TRBV19 and TRBJ2-3, is DGGITQSPKYLFRKEGQNVTLSCEQNLNHDAMYWYRQDPGQGLRLIYYSQIVNDFQKGDIAEGYSVSREKKESFPLTVTSAQKNPTAFYLCASSIGGRSTDTQYFGPGTRLTVL.

The CDR3 sequence: CASSYGGERHNYGYTF. The CDR3 DNA reads as TGTGCCAGCAGTTACGGTGGAGAAAGGCATAACTATGGCTACACCTTC. The gene calls are TRBV6-5 and TRBJ1-2; D ambiguous. Germline lookup yields CDR1 MNHEY and CDR2 SVGAGI. This CDR3 contains 16 residues. V was clipped by 2 bases and J by 1 base, with 14 bases between them.

The chain joins TRBV27 to TRBJ1-2; D ambiguous. The CDR3 is made up of 13 amino acids. Trimming removed 4 bases from V and 2 bases from J, with 8 bases in between. Germline CDR1 and CDR2: MNHEY and SMNVEV (reference sequence). CDR3 residues: CASSSRPNYGYTF. The CDR3 coding sequence is TGTGCCAGCAGTTCCCGGCCGAACTATGGCTACACCTTC.

The CDR3 DNA is TGTGCCAGCCAGCCCCGGGTCTCTGCTCCCTACGAGCAGTACTTC. Translated: CASQPRVSAPYEQYF. The V gene is TRBV6-1, the J gene TRBJ2-7; D gene uncertain. CDR3 size: 15 residues. The V end was cut by 8 bases, the J end by 2 bases, with 19 bases between. CDR1 and CDR2 (germline): MNHNS, SASEGT.

The rearrangement uses TRBV7-2 and TRBJ2-1; 12 bases align to TRBD2. CDR1 and CDR2 from the germline V gene are SGHTA and FQGNSA. The CDR3 is made up of 17 amino acids. The V and J ends lost 1 base and 8 bases, in that order; junction bases with no gene match: 9. CDR3 in DNA: TGTGCCAGCAGCTTAGGTCTGCTAGCGGGGGGGATGGATGAGCAGTTCTTC. Amino acids: CASSLGLLAGGMDEQFF.

This clone has only a few counts. The V and J genes are TRBV5-1 and TRBJ1-1, with TRBD1 matching over 7 bases. Losses at the gene ends were 1 base for V and 0 bases for J; bases not matched to a gene: 6. There are 16 residues in the CDR3. Germline V lookup: CDR1 SGHRS, CDR2 YFSETQ. The CDR3 coding sequence is TGCGCCAGCAGCTTGATGCAGGGGGTTCTGAACACTGAAGCTTTCTTT. Protein: CASSLMQGVLNTEAFF. The full variable domain, completed using reference TRBV5-1 and TRBJ1-1, is KAGVTQTPRYLIKTRGQQVTLSCSPISGHRSVSWYQQTPGQGLQFLFEYFSETQRNKGNFPGRFSGRQFSNSRSEMNVSTLELGDSALYLCASSLMQGVLNTEAFFGQGTRLTVV.

The rearrangement joins TRBV7-2 to TRBJ2-1, with D perhaps matching TRBD1 (5 bases). CDR3 length equals 17 residues. From germline, CDR1 is SGHTA and CDR2 FQGNSA. Trimming took 2 bases from V and 4 from J, leaving 18 bases between them. The CDR3 sequence: CASSLKGRTSPYNEQFF. In nucleotides, the CDR3 is TGTGCCAGCAGCTTAAAAGGTCGGACAAGCCCTTACAATGAGCAGTTCTTC.

The CDR3, as DNA: TGTGCCAGCAGCTCGGGGGGGTCTATCGCCTACGAGCAGTACTTC. This codes for CASSSGGSIAYEQYF. The J gene is TRBJ2-7, the V gene TRBV11-2; 8 nucleotides match TRBD2. The germline CDR1 and CDR2 sequences are SGHAT and FQNNGV. The V segment lost 4 bases and the J segment 2 bases; nucleotides outside the gene matches: 7. This CDR3 contains 15 residues.

The rearrangement links TRBV19 to TRBJ1-1; D is unclear. The germline V gene encodes CDR1 LNHDA and CDR2 SQIVND (reference sequence). V lost 6 bases, J lost 1 base, and 12 bases lay in between. This CDR3 region has 14 residues. The CDR3 nucleotides read TGTGCCAGTAGAACGTTCGCTGGGAACACTGAAGCTTTCTTT. Protein sequence: CASRTFAGNTEAFF. The full variable domain, in which reference TRBV19 and TRBJ1-1 provide the parts outside the CDR3, is DGGITQSPKYLFRKEGQNVTLSCEQNLNHDAMYWYRQDPGQGLRLIYYSQIVNDFQKGDIAEGYSVSREKKESFPLTVTSAQKNPTAFYLCASRTFAGNTEAFFGQGTRLTVV.

This rearrangement joins TRBV5-6 to TRBJ2-1, with D possibly matching TRBD2 (6 bases). Germline lookup yields CDR1 SGHDT and CDR2 YYEEEE. CDR3 size: 15 residues. Trimming took off 0 bases at V and 9 bases at J, with 16 bases between the two ends. CDR3 in amino acids: CASSLAGVTGGEQFF. DNA for the CDR3: TGTGCCAGCAGCTTGGCGGGTGTAACCGGGGGTGAGCAGTTCTTC.

The gene calls are TRBV15 and TRBJ1-3; D is unclear. The CDR3 is 16 amino acids. Germline V lookup: CDR1 LNHNV, CDR2 YYDKDF (reference sequence). V shed 1 base and J shed 0 bases, with 10 bases lying between them. CDR3 nucleotide sequence: TGTGCCACCAGCAGAGCGCCGATTAGCTCTGGAAACACCATATATTTT. Protein: CATSRAPISSGNTIYF.

In its sample, this clone was seen a few times. The chain combines TRBV15 with TRBJ2-7, with a possible D match to TRBD1 (5 bases). Trimming shortened V by 0 bases and J by 3 bases, and 12 bases separated the two germline ends. The CDR3 spans 15 residues. Germline V gives CDR1 LNHNV, CDR2 YYDKDF (reference sequence). The CDR3, as DNA: TGTGCCACCAGCAGAGAATCTTTAGGGGACTACGAGCAGTACTTC. It encodes CATSRESLGDYEQYF.

The CDR3 reads CASSRPGHEENIQYF. CDR3 in DNA: TGTGCCAGCAGCCGACCGGGACACGAAGAAAACATTCAGTACTTC. This chain uses TRBV5-4 with TRBJ2-4, with D possibly TRBD1 on 6 matching bases. From germline, CDR1 is SGHNT and CDR2 YYREEE (reference sequence). V shed 4 bases and J shed 5 bases, with 16 bases lying between them. This CDR3 has 15 amino acids.

The chain recombines TRBV18 with TRBJ2-6; the D is unclear. The CDR3 covers 14 residues. V was shortened by 2 bases and J by 0 bases, with 2 bases between the two germline ends. Per the germline V gene, CDR1 is KGHSH and CDR2 is LQKENI. The CDR3 here is CASSPASGANVLTF. The CDR3, as DNA: TGTGCCAGCTCACCAGCCTCTGGGGCCAACGTCCTGACTTTC.

About this clone: A much larger clone is a single base away; this may be a read error. The V and J genes are TRBV27 and TRBJ1-5; no clear D. With 6 bases removed from V and 7 bases from J, the gap between germline ends came to 10 bases. Germline V CDR1 and CDR2: MNHEY, SMNVEV (reference sequence). CDR3 size: 12 residues. DNA of the CDR3: TGTGCCAGCAGCTTCCTCGGGCAGCCCCAGCATTTT. Translated, it gives CASSFLGQPQHF.

This clone came up a few times. V and J are TRBV11-2 and TRBJ2-6, with 7 bases lining up with TRBD1. This CDR3 region has 18 residues. Germline loops: CDR1 SGHAT, CDR2 FQNNGV. V was pared by 6 bases and J by 0 bases, with 11 bases of the junction left unmatched. The CDR3 protein is CASSHSPGQLSGANVLTF. The CDR3 DNA reads TGTGCCAGCAGTCACTCCCCGGGACAGCTCTCTGGGGCCAACGTCCTGACTTTC.

V and J are TRBV2 and TRBJ2-5; the D is unclear. CDR3 length equals 15 residues. Germline CDR1 reads SNHLY; CDR2 reads FYNNEI. Trimming took 7 bases from V and 2 from J, leaving 17 bases between them. CDR3 amino acids: CASMRGGVGQETQYF. CDR3 in DNA: TGTGCCAGCATGAGAGGCGGCGTCGGACAAGAGACCCAGTACTTC.

The chain carries TRBV6-6 and TRBJ2-7; D is uncertain. V lost 6 bases, J lost 7 bases, and 10 bases lay in between. The CDR3 covers 11 residues. CDR1 is MNHNY and CDR2 is SVGAGI in the germline V gene (reference sequence). The CDR3 loop is CASRQLSEQYF. The CDR3 region has the DNA TGTGCCAGCAGACAACTTTCTGAGCAGTACTTC.

The J gene is TRBJ2-7, the V gene TRBV28; 10 nucleotides align to TRBD2. V lost 6 bases, J lost 2 bases, and 7 bases stayed unmatched. The CDR3 loop spans 15 amino acids. Germline CDR1 MDHEN, CDR2 SYDVKM. The CDR3 region has the DNA TGTGCCAGCAGATTTAGCGGGGGGCCCACCTACGAGCAGTACTTC. Encoded protein: CASRFSGGPTYEQYF.

The gene calls are TRBV11-2 and TRBJ1-5; D perhaps matches TRBD1 (5 bases). Germline assignment: CDR1 SGHAT and CDR2 FQNNGV. This CDR3 contains 15 residues. Trimming left V 2 bases short and J 4 bases short, with 12 bases between. This CDR3 reads CASSLSGTVNQPQHF. As DNA, the CDR3 is TGTGCCAGCAGCTTAAGTGGGACGGTAAATCAGCCCCAGCATTTT.